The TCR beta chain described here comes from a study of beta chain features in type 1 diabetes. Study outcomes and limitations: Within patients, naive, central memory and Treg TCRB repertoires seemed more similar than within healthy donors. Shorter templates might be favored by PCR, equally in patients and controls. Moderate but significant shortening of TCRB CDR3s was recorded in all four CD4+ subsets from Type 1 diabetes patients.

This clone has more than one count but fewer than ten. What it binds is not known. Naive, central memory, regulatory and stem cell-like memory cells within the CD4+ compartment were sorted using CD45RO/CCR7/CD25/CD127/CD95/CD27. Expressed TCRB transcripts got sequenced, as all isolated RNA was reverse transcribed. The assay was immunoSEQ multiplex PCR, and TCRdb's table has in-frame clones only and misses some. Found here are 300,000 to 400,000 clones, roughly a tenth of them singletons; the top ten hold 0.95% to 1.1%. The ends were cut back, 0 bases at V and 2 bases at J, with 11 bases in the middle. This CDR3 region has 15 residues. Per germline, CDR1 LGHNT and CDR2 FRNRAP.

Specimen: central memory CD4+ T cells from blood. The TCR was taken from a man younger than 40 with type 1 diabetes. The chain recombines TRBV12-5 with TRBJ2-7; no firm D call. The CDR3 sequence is CASGLVNPGTYEQYF. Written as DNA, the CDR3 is TGTGCTAGTGGTTTGGTAAATCCCGGCACCTACGAGCAGTACTTC. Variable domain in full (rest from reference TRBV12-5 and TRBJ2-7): DARVTQTPRHKVTEMGQEVTMRCQPILGHNTVFWYRQTMMQGLELLAYFRNRAPLDDSGMPKDRFSAEMPDATLATLKIQPSEPRDSAVYFCASGLVNPGTYEQYFGPGTRLTVT.